These T cell receptor beta chains were read from a single sample in a study of CD8+CD57+ T cells in acquired aplastic anemia. TCRdb re-derived calls from the reads in MiXCR, one entry per CDR3 protein. The sample lists approximately 380,000 distinct CDR3 sequences; 65% to 80% were seen once. Material: sorted CD4+, CD8+, or CD8+CD57+ T cells (not recorded which) from PBMCs. The origin of the receptors is a human donor in good health, serving as a control. Both conserved end residues are part of each CDR3. The D gene is left open where the match is weak. Some rows mark clone size as missing; the rest say once, few, many or name a class of expanded clone.

j_call: TRBJ1-2; clone_size: .; v_call: TRBV15; d_call: TRBD1; cdr3_aa: CATSHQRQGPNGYTF; cdr3_nt: TGCGCCACCAGCCACCAACGACAGGGTCCCAATGGCTACACCTTC
j_call: TRBJ2-7; clone_size: .; v_call: TRBV12-3/TRBV12-4; d_call: .; cdr3_aa: CATRWGPSSYEQYF; cdr3_nt: TGTGCCACCAGATGGGGGCCAAGCTCCTACGAGCAGTACTTC
j_call: TRBJ2-5; clone_size: .; v_call: TRBV7-3; d_call: .; cdr3_aa: CASRLTDPQETQYF; cdr3_nt: TGTGCCAGCAGATTAACCGACCCGCAGGAGACCCAGTACTTC
j_call: TRBJ1-6; clone_size: .; v_call: TRBV5-5; d_call: .; cdr3_aa: CASSHRTQPISYNSPLHF; cdr3_nt: TGTGCCAGCAGCCACCGCACACAGCCTATCTCCTATAATTCACCCCTCCACTTT
j_call: TRBJ1-2; clone_size: .; v_call: TRBV6-2/TRBV6-3; d_call: .; cdr3_aa: CASTGPNYGYTF; cdr3_nt: TGTGCCAGCACCGGGCCTAACTATGGCTACACCTTC
j_call: TRBJ2-3; clone_size: .; v_call: TRBV3-1; d_call: TRBD2; cdr3_aa: CASIPSGGAWTQCF; cdr3_nt: TGTGCCAGCATTCCCAGCGGGGGCGCATGGACTCAGTGTTTT
j_call: TRBJ1-3; clone_size: .; v_call: TRBV9; d_call: .; cdr3_aa: CASSVGGQPNSPLYF; cdr3_nt: TGTGCCAGCAGCGTGGGTGGACAGCCTAATTCACCCCTATATTTT
j_call: TRBJ2-2; clone_size: few; v_call: TRBV15; d_call: .; cdr3_aa: CATSRDRRTHTGELFF; cdr3_nt: TGTGCCACCAGCAGAGATCGGAGGACACACACCGGGGAGCTGTTTTTT
j_call: TRBJ2-1; clone_size: .; v_call: TRBV19; d_call: .; cdr3_aa: CASSNQLYNEQFF; cdr3_nt: TGTGCCAGTAGTAATCAACTCTACAATGAGCAGTTCTTC
j_call: TRBJ2-3; clone_size: .; v_call: TRBV5-1; d_call: TRBD2; cdr3_aa: CASSEGLSGGTQYF; cdr3_nt: TGCGCCAGCAGCGAGGGTCTTAGCGGGGGTACGCAGTATTTT
j_call: TRBJ1-1; clone_size: .; v_call: TRBV14; d_call: .; cdr3_aa: CASSPDSLENSPQAFF; cdr3_nt: TGTGCCAGCAGCCCAGACAGCCTAGAGAATTCACCCCAAGCTTTCTTT
j_call: TRBJ2-3; clone_size: .; v_call: TRBV5-6; d_call: .; cdr3_aa: CASSLRGSLSTDTQYF; cdr3_nt: TGTGCCAGCAGCTTGAGGGGTTCCCTAAGCACAGATACGCAGTATTTT
j_call: TRBJ1-5; clone_size: .; v_call: TRBV24-1; d_call: .; cdr3_aa: CATSDRSGLSNQPQHF; cdr3_nt: TGTGCCACCAGTGACCGATCAGGGTTGAGCAATCAGCCCCAGCATTTT
j_call: TRBJ2-7; clone_size: many; v_call: TRBV20-1; d_call: .; cdr3_aa: CSALRQEPYEQYF; cdr3_nt: TGCAGTGCTCTTAGACAGGAGCCCTACGAGCAGTACTTC
j_call: TRBJ2-1; clone_size: .; v_call: TRBV9; d_call: .; cdr3_aa: CASSVELGRRDTQFF; cdr3_nt: TGTGCCAGCAGCGTAGAGTTGGGGCGCCGTGATACGCAGTTCTTC
j_call: TRBJ1-1; clone_size: .; v_call: TRBV7-2; d_call: .; cdr3_aa: CASSLCPLSTEAFF; cdr3_nt: TGTGCCAGCAGCTTGTGTCCCTTGAGCACTGAAGCTTTCTTT
j_call: TRBJ1-2; clone_size: many; v_call: TRBV6-5; d_call: TRBD1; cdr3_aa: CASSRQGEDGYTF; cdr3_nt: TGTGCCAGCAGCCGACAGGGCGAAGACGGCTACACCTTC
j_call: TRBJ2-3; clone_size: .; v_call: TRBV5-4; d_call: TRBD1; cdr3_aa: CASSLGQGGIDTQYF; cdr3_nt: TGCGCCAGCAGCTTGGGACAGGGGGGCATAGATACGCAGTATTTT
j_call: TRBJ2-1; clone_size: .; v_call: TRBV5-6; d_call: .; cdr3_aa: CASSSLHRGNEQFF; cdr3_nt: TGTGCCAGCAGTTCTCTGCATAGGGGCAATGAGCAGTTCTTC
j_call: TRBJ2-1; clone_size: .; v_call: TRBV20-1; d_call: .; cdr3_aa: CSAGGQLGNEQFF; cdr3_nt: TGCAGTGCGGGAGGACAGTTGGGTAATGAGCAGTTCTTC
j_call: TRBJ2-3; clone_size: .; v_call: TRBV29-1; d_call: .; cdr3_aa: CSVDVPGAGTQYF; cdr3_nt: TGCAGCGTTGACGTTCCGGGGGCAGGGACGCAGTATTTT
j_call: TRBJ2-5; clone_size: .; v_call: TRBV7-2; d_call: .; cdr3_aa: CASSGGAEETAYF; cdr3_nt: TGTGCCAGCAGCGGAGGAGCGGAAGAGACCGCGTACTTC
j_call: TRBJ2-5; clone_size: many; v_call: TRBV7-6; d_call: .; cdr3_aa: CASSLDRSRGGKETQYF; cdr3_nt: TGTGCCAGCAGCTTAGATAGAAGTAGGGGGGGGAAAGAGACCCAGTACTTC
j_call: TRBJ2-7; clone_size: .; v_call: TRBV24-1; d_call: TRBD1; cdr3_aa: CATSDWRQGSKQYF; cdr3_nt: TGTGCCACCAGTGATTGGAGACAGGGGTCTAAGCAGTACTTC
j_call: TRBJ2-5; clone_size: few; v_call: TRBV30; d_call: .; cdr3_aa: CAWSVTPRETQYF; cdr3_nt: TGTGCCTGGAGTGTCACTCCTCGGGAGACCCAGTACTTC
j_call: TRBJ2-5; clone_size: once; v_call: TRBV7-3; d_call: .; cdr3_aa: CASSLSLDTEQFFQYF; cdr3_nt: TGTGCCAGCAGCTTAAGCCTGGACACTGAGCAGTTCTTCCAGTACTTC
j_call: TRBJ2-5; clone_size: .; v_call: TRBV11-3; d_call: TRBD2; cdr3_aa: CASSPRPGGVETQYF; cdr3_nt: TGTGCCAGCAGCCCACGGCCGGGGGGAGTCGAGACCCAGTACTTC
j_call: TRBJ2-7; clone_size: .; v_call: TRBV7-9; d_call: .; cdr3_aa: CASSYPGGLPTGSYF; cdr3_nt: TGTGCCAGCAGCTACCCCGGGGGTCTACCTACGGGGAGTTACTTC
j_call: TRBJ1-5; clone_size: many; v_call: TRBV6-2/TRBV6-3; d_call: .; cdr3_aa: CASSYVGPNQPQHF; cdr3_nt: TGTGCCAGCAGTTACGTGGGACCCAATCAGCCCCAGCATTTT
j_call: TRBJ2-3; clone_size: .; v_call: TRBV10-3; d_call: TRBD2; cdr3_aa: CASSYSFLAGTDTQYF; cdr3_nt: TGTGCCAGCAGTTACTCTTTCCTAGCGGGCACAGATACGCAGTATTTT
j_call: TRBJ1-1; clone_size: once; v_call: TRBV10-3; d_call: .; cdr3_aa: CAISETGQDADYF; cdr3_nt: TGTGCCATCAGTGAAACAGGGCAAGATGCCGATTACTTC
j_call: TRBJ2-1; clone_size: .; v_call: TRBV7-9; d_call: .; cdr3_aa: CASSYGLGSNEQFF; cdr3_nt: TGTGCCAGCAGCTATGGACTGGGGAGCAATGAGCAGTTCTTC
j_call: TRBJ2-7; clone_size: .; v_call: TRBV4-3; d_call: .; cdr3_aa: CATALEVAYEQYF; cdr3_nt: TGCGCCACCGCCTTAGAGGTGGCCTACGAGCAGTACTTC
j_call: TRBJ2-1; clone_size: .; v_call: TRBV9; d_call: .; cdr3_aa: CAWTRQDEQFF; cdr3_nt: TGTGCCTGGACTCGACAGGATGAGCAGTTCTTC
j_call: TRBJ1-2; clone_size: .; v_call: TRBV5-1; d_call: .; cdr3_aa: CASSGFRGYTF; cdr3_nt: TGTGCCAGCAGTGGGTTTAGGGGCTACACCTTC
j_call: TRBJ2-1; clone_size: once; v_call: TRBV2; d_call: TRBD2; cdr3_aa: CASSLRTSGTYNEQFF; cdr3_nt: TGTGCCAGCAGTTTACGGACTAGCGGGACGTACAATGAGCAGTTCTTC
j_call: TRBJ1-1; clone_size: .; v_call: TRBV5-1; d_call: TRBD1; cdr3_aa: CASSLPGTGKSNTEAFF; cdr3_nt: TGCGCCAGCAGCTTGCCGGGGACAGGGAAGTCGAACACTGAAGCTTTCTTT
j_call: TRBJ1-2; clone_size: once; v_call: TRBV7-2; d_call: .; cdr3_aa: CASSLAGDNEEYSF; cdr3_nt: TGTGCCAGCAGCTTAGCGGGGGACAACGAGGAGTACTCCTTC
j_call: TRBJ2-7; clone_size: few; v_call: TRBV6-6; d_call: .; cdr3_aa: CASSFTEGVKSYEQYF; cdr3_nt: TGTGCCAGCAGCTTCACTGAGGGTGTAAAGTCCTACGAGCAGTACTTC
j_call: TRBJ2-1; clone_size: few; v_call: TRBV7-9; d_call: .; cdr3_aa: CASSSGREQFF; cdr3_nt: TGTGCCAGCAGCTCTGGCAGGGAGCAGTTCTTC
j_call: TRBJ2-3; clone_size: .; v_call: TRBV12-3/TRBV12-4; d_call: .; cdr3_aa: CASSARFDTQYF; cdr3_nt: TGTGCCAGCTCCGCCAGGTTTGATACGCAGTATTTT
j_call: TRBJ1-5; clone_size: few; v_call: TRBV25-1; d_call: .; cdr3_aa: CASSGLGDNQPQHF; cdr3_nt: TGTGCCAGCAGTGGCCTAGGGGACAATCAGCCCCAGCATTTT
j_call: TRBJ1-1; clone_size: many; v_call: TRBV7-2; d_call: .; cdr3_aa: CASSLNRNTEAFF; cdr3_nt: TGTGCCAGCAGCTTGAACAGGAACACTGAAGCTTTCTTT
j_call: TRBJ1-4; clone_size: few; v_call: TRBV5-1; d_call: TRBD1; cdr3_aa: CASSTGQFATNEKLFF; cdr3_nt: TGCGCCAGCAGCACGGGACAGTTTGCAACTAATGAAAAACTGTTTTTT
j_call: TRBJ2-7; clone_size: .; v_call: TRBV11-1; d_call: .; cdr3_aa: CASSPTTPGPQYF; cdr3_nt: TGTGCCAGCAGCCCCACGACCCCGGGCCCCCAGTACTTC
j_call: TRBJ2-5; clone_size: .; v_call: TRBV20-1; d_call: .; cdr3_aa: CSARQNTEAF; cdr3_nt: TGCAGTGCAAGACAGAACACTGAAGCCTTC